The sequence of this T cell receptor beta chain was determined in a study of blood T cells in healthy people across ages. Study-level information: Researchers report that template switching captured about one barcoded beta molecule per two T cells. Study-level results: Unknown CMV status may confound age-related changes in expanded clones.

The CDR3 loop spans 14 amino acids. Looked up from germline, CDR1 is SGHTA and CDR2 is FQGTGA. The J segment lost 6 bases and the V segment lost 5 bases, leaving 8 bases of the junction unmatched. For the second PCR, which ran for about 7 to 11 cycles, a sample-barcoded 5' primer and a J-beta primer mix were used. TCRdb analysed the 5' RACE reads with MiXCR anew, one entry per CDR3 protein. Of 350,000 to 450,000 distinct CDR3 sequences listed, approximately 47% were seen once; the top ten hold 45% to 60%. In the case of this clonotype: Its antigen is unknown.

The sequence came from a man in his sixties in good health. V gene TRBV7-3 combines with J gene TRBJ2-3, with 7 bases that match TRBD2. Sequencing used blood. CDR3 in amino acids: CASSRAGTSDTQYF. CDR3 in DNA: TGTGCCAGCAGCCGAGCGGGAACGTCGGATACGCAGTATTTT.